This T cell receptor (beta chain) derives from a study of shared clonotypes between healthy human individuals. This CDR3 is built from 14 residues. In germline, CDR1 is SEHNR, CDR2 FQNEAQ (reference sequence). V was shortened by 0 bases and J by 8 bases, with 13 bases between the two germline ends. Remarks on this clone: Its antigen is currently unknown.

Nashville, Tennessee was home to all donors, who were Caucasian adults. Using immunoSEQ multiplex PCR, the repertoire was profiled, and TCRdb retains in-frame clones only, with some absent. The sample includes 740,000 or so clones, more than 70% of them seen just once. Overall study findings and caveats: A generally larger estimated richness was seen in naive subsets than in memory subsets. Incompleteness in sorted-subset sequencing, despite large depth, was shown by rarefaction. With few donors, the genetic and exposure-history diversity represented was limited.

Sequencing was done on a sample of memory CD4+ T cells sorted from blood. The subset here: CD45RA-negative fraction. The clonotype originates from a woman between 25 and 40 years old in good health. This rearrangement joins TRBV7-9 to TRBJ1-1, with a weak D call TRBD1 (5 bases). CDR3 nucleotide sequence: TGTGCCAGCAGCTTAGCGGGGCCTAACAGGGAAGCTTTCTTT. Its translation: CASSLAGPNREAFF. Full variable domain (remainder filled in from reference TRBV7-9 and TRBJ1-1): DTGVSQNPRHKITKRGQNVTFRCDPISEHNRLYWYRQTLGQGPEFLTYFQNEAQLEKSRLLSDRFSAERPKGSFSTLEIQRTEQGDSAMYLCASSLAGPNREAFFGQGTRLTVV.